The 27 T cell receptor beta chains in this list originate from one sample, sequenced in a study of regulatory T cells in long-lasting Graves disease. Arm-PCR of CDR3 regions and iRepertoire HTBI primers were the basis on which TCR beta libraries were built. TCRdb reanalysed the multiplex PCR reads using MiXCR and keeps one entry per CDR3 protein. Of about 310,000 distinct CDR3 sequences listed, 22% are singletons. The time point here: persistent/refractory GD, antithyroid drugs over 5 years with positive TRAb. The TCR library was made from RNA that had been extracted from PBMCs in TRIzol. Here the sequenced sample was peripheral blood mononuclear cells (PBMCs), taken when the disease was refractory, from a patient treated with antithyroid drugs. The receptors stem from a female donor with Graves disease.

CDR3 loop: CASSLRLADTGELFF. In DNA, the CDR3 is TGTGCCAGCAGCTTAAGACTAGCGGACACCGGGGAGCTGTTTTTT. The rearrangement links TRBV7-2 to TRBJ2-2; TRBD2 matches at 9 bases. The CDR3 has 15 amino acids. Germline CDR1 is SGHTA and CDR2 is FQGNSA. V shed 2 bases and J 3 bases; nucleotides not matched to a gene: 1. The whole variable domain, remainder taken from reference TRBV7-2 and TRBJ2-2, is GAGVSQSPSNKVTEKGKDVELRCDPISGHTALYWYRQSLGQGLEFLIYFQGNSAPDKSGLPSDRFSAERTGGSVSTLTIQRTQQEDSAVYLCASSLRLADTGELFFGEGSRLTVL.

This clonotype showed up many times. The CDR3 loop reads CASSYSGMGPTNTGELFF. The CDR3 DNA reads TGTGCCAGCAGTTACTCGGGTATGGGACCGACTAACACCGGGGAGCTGTTTTTT. This chain joins TRBV6-5 and TRBJ2-2; possibly TRBD1 or TRBD2 for D (5 bases each). V dropped 0 bases and J dropped 2 bases, with 16 bases sitting between them. Germline CDR1 reads MNHEY; CDR2 reads SVGAGI. This CDR3 spans 18 amino acids.

This clonotype was counted at least ten times. The DNA of the CDR3 is TGTGCCAGCGGCAACCGGGACAGGCCTTATAATTCACCCCTCCACTTT. The encoded protein is CASGNRDRPYNSPLHF. This chain uses TRBV28 with TRBJ1-6; 8 positions match TRBD1. This CDR3 has 16 residues. Germline trimming cut 8 bases from V and 4 bases from J; bases unmatched to any gene: 10. Germline V gene sequence: CDR1 MDHEN, CDR2 SYDVKM.

This clonotype was detected ten times or more. The rearrangement links TRBV28 to TRBJ2-7; 8 bases line up with TRBD1. CDR1 and CDR2 (germline): MDHEN, SYDVKM. This CDR3 region has 14 residues. V lost 8 bases, J lost 3 bases, and 9 bases stayed unmatched. The chain's CDR3 is CASLETGANYEQYF. The CDR3 region has the DNA TGTGCCAGCCTCGAGACAGGGGCGAACTACGAGCAGTACTTC.

This clonotype was recorded many times. The rearrangement uses TRBV7-2 and TRBJ1-1; 7 nucleotides line up with TRBD1. This CDR3 contains 14 residues. The germline V gene has CDR1 SGHTA and CDR2 FQGNSA. V lost 0 bases, J lost 5 bases, and 3 bases stayed unmatched. The CDR3 spells CASSLAIQGTEAFF. In DNA form, the CDR3 reads TGTGCCAGCAGCTTAGCGATACAGGGGACTGAAGCTTTCTTT.

The chain joins TRBV20-1 to TRBJ2-1; 8 bases align to TRBD2. Germline-derived CDR1 and CDR2 are DFQATT and SNEGSKA (reference sequence). The CDR3 spans 12 residues. In nucleotides, the CDR3 is TGCAGATGCGAGCGGGAGCTGAATGAGCAGTTCTTC. This codes for CRCERELNEQFF.

Ten or more counts support this clonotype. The gene calls are TRBV28 and TRBJ2-7; D is ambiguous. This CDR3 is built from 13 residues. Trimming shortened V by 6 bases and J by 4 bases, and 13 bases separated the two germline ends. CDR1 and CDR2 from the germline V gene are MDHEN and SYDVKM. The DNA for the CDR3 is TGTGCCAGCAGGGAGCGACCAGATTACGAGCAGTACTTC. Translating gives CASRERPDYEQYF.

The table lists this clonotype with many counts. V and J are TRBV30 and TRBJ2-5; D assignment may be TRBD1 or TRBD2 (6 bases each). This CDR3 has 15 residues. The germline V gene has CDR1 GTSNPN and CDR2 SVGIG (reference sequence). The germline V and J ends were trimmed by 3 bases and 7 bases, with 21 bases remaining between them. The CDR3 sequence: CAWSDRDTQGGTQYF. The CDR3 coding sequence is TGTGCCTGGAGCGACCGGGACACGCAGGGAGGGACCCAGTACTTC.

Many counts were recorded for this clonotype. The genes are TRBV28 and TRBJ1-1; the match to TRBD1 covers 7 bases. The trim removed 6 bases at V and 6 bases at J, leaving 7 bases unmatched. The V gene's germline CDR1 is MDHEN and CDR2 SYDVKM. The CDR3 is 13 amino acids. CDR3 sequence (DNA): TGTGCCAGCAGACAGGGGACGGTTGCTGAAGCTTTCTTT. It is translated as CASRQGTVAEAFF.

This clonotype occurred many times. The chain links TRBV6-2 or TRBV6-3 to TRBJ2-5; TRBD2 matches at 13 bases. The V gene end was trimmed by 2 bases and the J gene end by 5 bases; junction bases not matched to a gene: 11. Looked up from germline, CDR1 is MNHEY and CDR2 is SVGEGT. The CDR3 has 18 residues. The CDR3 coding sequence is TGTGCCAGCAGTTACCTGGGACTAGCGGGACCCACCAGGGAGACCCAGTACTTC. Its protein product is CASSYLGLAGPTRETQYF.

The chain employs TRBV13 and TRBJ2-7; D perhaps matches TRBD2 (6 bases). With 3 bases removed from V and 6 bases from J, the gap between germline ends came to 12 bases. Per germline, CDR1 PRHDT and CDR2 FYEKMQ (reference sequence). This CDR3 spans 13 amino acids. The CDR3 is CASSLEGRTEQYF. CDR3 nucleotide sequence: TGTGCCAGCAGCTTGGAGGGAAGGACCGAGCAGTACTTC.

This clonotype was recorded a few times. This chain joins TRBV28 and TRBJ1-1; TRBD1 aligns across 8 bases. V dropped 8 bases and J dropped 5; count of bases not matched to a gene: 7. The germline gives CDR1 MDHEN, CDR2 SYDVKM. The CDR3 consists of 13 residues. The CDR3 sequence: CASQGRGRTEAFF. As DNA, the CDR3 is TGTGCCAGCCAGGGCAGGGGGCGGACTGAAGCTTTCTTT.

The chain is built from TRBV6-1 and TRBJ2-1; D uncertain. V was clipped by 6 bases and J by 4 bases, with 10 bases between them. Germline V gene lookup returns CDR1 MNHNS and CDR2 SASEGT. The CDR3 is 13 residues long. DNA for the CDR3: TGTGCCAGCAGACTGGGGATATACAATGAGCAGTTCTTC. It yields the protein CASRLGIYNEQFF.

This clonotype was observed a few times. The gene calls are TRBV5-1 and TRBJ1-4; D is ambiguous. Trimming removed 0 bases at V and 4 bases at J, with 10 bases between. CDR3 length: 15 amino acids. Germline assignment: CDR1 SGHRS and CDR2 YFSETQ. CDR3 in DNA: TGCGCCAGCAGCTTGGACACCGGACTTAATGAAAAACTGTTTTTT. Its protein product is CASSLDTGLNEKLFF.

The CDR3 DNA follows: TGTGCCAGCAGTTACACAGGGGAATATTCACCCCTCCACTTT. This translates into CASSYTGEYSPLHF. The gene calls are TRBV6-2 or TRBV6-3 and TRBJ1-6; 7 bases align to TRBD1. CDR3 length equals 14 residues. Germline V lookup: CDR1 MNHEY, CDR2 SVGEGT. The V and J ends lost 2 bases and 8 bases, in that order; junction bases with no gene match: 3.

Ten or more counts support this clonotype. V is TRBV20-1 and J is TRBJ2-7; 8 bases align to TRBD1. Germline CDR1 reads DFQATT; CDR2 reads SNEGSKA (reference sequence). V was pared by 1 base and J by 4 bases, with 3 bases of the junction left unmatched. The CDR3 has 13 amino acids. This CDR3 is CSARGTGSYEQYF. The CDR3 nucleotides are TGCAGTGCTAGAGGGACAGGGTCTTACGAGCAGTACTTC.

This clonotype turned up a few times. The chain couples TRBV6-2 or TRBV6-3 to TRBJ2-7; 9 bases align to TRBD2. The CDR3 is made up of 14 amino acids. Germline V gene data show CDR1 as MNHEY and CDR2 as SVGEGT. V gave up 4 bases and J gave up 7 bases; unmatched junction bases: 8. Here the CDR3 reads CASSFHSGSGEQYF. CDR3 nucleotide sequence: TGTGCCAGCAGTTTTCATAGCGGGAGTGGGGAGCAGTACTTC.

This clonotype was counted at least ten times. This sequence joins TRBV4-1 and TRBJ2-5; a weak D match, TRBD1 (5 bases). Trimming shortened V by 5 bases and J by 5 bases, and 15 bases separated the two germline ends. The germline gives CDR1 MGHRA, CDR2 YSYEKL. The CDR3 contains 14 residues. CDR3 DNA sequence: TGCGCCAGCAGCTTACTTGGGGCAGGGGAGACCCAGTACTTC. It specifies CASSLLGAGETQYF.

The sample holds a few counts of this clonotype. The V and J genes are TRBV20-1 and TRBJ2-7; 7 nucleotides align to TRBD2. With V trimmed by 6 bases and J by 7 bases, 12 bases remained unmatched. In germline, CDR1 is DFQATT, CDR2 SNEGSKA (reference sequence). This CDR3 has 13 amino acids. CDR3 sequence reads: CSAQSLAAKEQYF. CDR3 bases: TGCAGTGCCCAATCCCTAGCGGCGAAAGAGCAGTACTTC.

In its sample, this clonotype was seen a few times. The rearrangement joins TRBV6-2 or TRBV6-3 to TRBJ1-3; D call uncertain. Germline CDR1 MNHEY, CDR2 SVGEGT. The V end was cut by 9 bases, the J end by 2 bases, with 8 bases between. The CDR3 contains 12 residues. CDR3 DNA: TGTGCCAGAAGGCCTACTGGAAACACCATATATTTT. As protein: CARRPTGNTIYF.

There are a few counts of this clonotype. V and J are TRBV5-6 and TRBJ1-4; D is uncertain. Looked up from germline, CDR1 is SGHDT and CDR2 is YYEEEE. This CDR3 is built from 13 residues. Between the trimmed V and J ends, which lost 0 bases and 7 bases, there was a span of 7 bases. The chain's CDR3 is CASSLGGSEKLFF. CDR3 in DNA: TGTGCCAGCAGCTTGGGGGGAAGTGAAAAACTGTTTTTT.

The chain carries TRBV7-2 and TRBJ2-7; 9 nucleotides agree with TRBD2. V shed 5 bases, J shed 12 bases, and the junction held 14 bases outside the gene matches. Germline V gene sequence: CDR1 SGHTA, CDR2 FQGNSA. This CDR3 is built from 14 residues. CDR3 in DNA: TGTGCCAGCAGCCACTGGACTAGCGAACCCTCGGTGTACTTC. This gives the protein CASSHWTSEPSVYF.

The chain combines TRBV7-9 with TRBJ1-6; D unresolved. This CDR3 is 12 amino acids long. Germline values: CDR1 SEHNR, CDR2 FQNEAQ (reference sequence). V dropped 3 bases and J dropped 13 bases, with 10 bases sitting between them. The CDR3 DNA follows: TGTGCCAGCAGCTTCCGAAGTGAGCCCCTCCACTTT. It translates to CASSFRSEPLHF.

Note on this clonotype: This may stem from a read error, because a much larger clone lies one nucleotide away. In DNA form, the CDR3 reads TGTGCCAGCAGTCTAAACCTGGGATTAGCTAACTATGGCTACACCTTC. Protein product: CASSLNLGLANYGYTF. The chain employs TRBV6-1 and TRBJ1-2; D is unresolved. V was pared by 5 bases and J by 0 bases, with 16 bases between. This CDR3 contains 16 residues. The germline gives CDR1 MNHNS, CDR2 SASEGT.

CDR3 in DNA: TGTGCCAGCAGCCAGGGAGGGGGTCTAGCGACCTACGAGCAGTACTTC. It yields the protein CASSQGGGLATYEQYF. V and J are TRBV27 and TRBJ2-7, with D possibly matching TRBD2 (7 bases). The CDR3 runs 16 residues. From germline, CDR1 is MNHEY and CDR2 SMNVEV (reference sequence). Trimming removed 6 bases at V and 2 bases at J, with 20 bases between.

This clonotype was seen at least ten times. This sequence joins TRBV29-1 and TRBJ1-2, with D unclear. Germline CDR1 reads SQVTM; CDR2 reads ANQGSEA. The germline V and J ends were trimmed by 4 bases and 5 bases, with 11 bases remaining between them. The CDR3 length is 12 residues. This chain's CDR3 is CSVGTAIYGYTF. The CDR3 nucleotides are TGCAGCGTTGGGACGGCGATTTATGGCTACACCTTC.

This clonotype turned up a few times. The chain recombines TRBV7-9 with TRBJ2-5; D is unclear. Germline CDR1 SEHNR, CDR2 FQNEAQ (reference sequence). Trimming removed 4 bases from V and 5 bases from J, with 14 bases in between. The CDR3 consists of 14 residues. The CDR3 sequence is CASSSPPTTETQYF. CDR3 sequence (DNA): TGTGCCAGCAGCTCGCCCCCGACGACGGAGACCCAGTACTTC.